This T cell receptor (beta chain) came from a study of shared clonotypes between healthy human individuals (dated by TCRdb to 2018 to 2021). In terms of the full investigation: A couple of women and three men aged 18 to 49 years were included in the cohort. Per donor, three plates each were used for CD4 naive and CD4 memory, two for CD8 naive, and one for CD8 memory. The study deeply sequenced blood TCR repertoires of about 5 healthy adults to estimate repertoire size and the extent of clonotype sharing between individuals. To increase sequencing depth and limit assay-specific biases, different laboratories used diverse techniques to prepare libraries and sequence TCR repertoires. Between about 0.85 and 10 billion PBMCs per donor were obtained by leukapheresis.

On this clone itself: Its antigen is currently not known. No quality values exist for individual bases; no much larger clone is one base distant.

For the CD8 naive samples, CD45RO-negative cells were positively selected for CCR7, yielding a CD45RA+CCR7+ population from which TemRA cells were excluded. The donors were healthy, HIV-negative adults with no recently reported acute infections or vaccinations. Only Caucasian adults living in Nashville, Tennessee, USA were represented among the donors. After blood collection by leukapheresis, PBMCs were isolated using Ficoll-Histopaque density gradient centrifugation and then cryopreserved in the vapor phase of liquid nitrogen. Analytical flow cytometry was used to check the purity and quantity of each magnetically sorted T cell population. Each sorted fraction had its genomic DNA isolated and then quantified by UV absorbance on a Nanodrop 2000c. TCR CDR3 regions were amplified from genomic DNA by multiplex PCR using the deep immunoSEQ assay. For each cell subset, the extracted genomic DNA was distributed evenly across all wells of several immunoSEQ 96-well plates, and each plate served as one replicate. For sorted subsets, roughly 0.2 ug genomic DNA, equal to tens of thousands of T cell genomes, was loaded into each replicate PCR. The purified libraries were quantified using a Qubit 3.0 fluorometer, sized with a Bioanalyzer 2100, and then quantified again using the KAPA Library Quantification kit. Each immunoSEQ 96-well plate was sequenced on its own single-read 150-cycle Illumina NextSeq 550 flow cell. Under the source paper's analysis protocol: Because the immunoSEQ output included only junctional sequences and no quality scores, the filtering could not be the same as the filtering used for full-length reads. To assign V/J genes and CDR3, sequences were annotated using PyIR, a Python wrapper for IgBLAST v1.9, with IMGT germline references. Reads were removed for weak V/J assignments (E-value above 1e-6), missing CDR3, stop codons, out-of-frame junctions, or ambiguous translated residues. V3J clonotypes were defined as sequences sharing the same inferred V gene, J gene, and CDR3 amino acid sequence. To compute the percentage overlap between repertoires, the number of shared unique clonotypes was divided by the size of the smaller repertoire. Three approaches were used to assess repertoire richness: RTK rarefaction, the Chao1 estimator, and Recon v2.1 estimates of unobserved clonotypes. OLGA was used to compute generation probabilities for all TCRbeta clonotypes that the gDNA method yielded from four donors. TCRdb stores this immuneACCESS table with in-frame sequences only. Part of the clones is absent; in the studies checked, under half of the shortfall reflects unresolved V genes, and no reason is known for the rest. V and J calls and clone size are given by that table; D and trimming were obtained from the DNA. This sample comprises 560,000 or so clones, approximately 96% of them detected only once. In total, the top ten clones hold approximately 0.12% of the sample.

Overall results and qualifications from the work: Larger estimated clonotype richness was generally found for naive subsets than for memory subsets. Compared with non-shared clonotypes, clonotypes shared by all four sorted-subset donors had higher generation probabilities. Sampling was limited to blood, and TCR repertoires in tissue likely differ from TCR repertoires in blood. Because the study included only a small number of donors, the genetic and exposure-history diversity represented was limited. Pairwise subsampling indicated that sequencing depth was expected to affect the degree of clonotype sharing among donors. When a few donors were compared, the shared fraction of clonotypes was about 5% for naive CD4, 3.5% for naive CD8, roughly 2.5% for memory CD4, and roughly 0.43% for memory CD8. Incomplete sequencing was indicated by rarefaction of sorted-subset datasets, despite the large sequencing depth.

The specimen was naive CD8+ T cells sorted from blood. Read against the paper, the sample's cell subset or site label means: CD45RA+CCR7+. The clonotype was recovered from a woman in her 30s in good health.

CDR3 loop: CASRLLAGAYNEQFF. The base sequence is TGTGCCAGCAGGCTACTAGCGGGAGCCTACAATGAGCAGTTCTTC. Here the chain combines TRBV6-6 and TRBJ2-1, with TRBD2 matching 11 junction bases. Taken from the germline V gene (reference sequence), the CDR1 and CDR2 loops are MNHNY and SVGAGI. V is pruned by 6 bases and J by 2 bases, leaving 3 bases of the junction without a gene match. Counted from cysteine to phenylalanine, this CDR3 has 15 amino acids. This entry keeps only the CDR3 DNA: 45 bases, framed from base 1.